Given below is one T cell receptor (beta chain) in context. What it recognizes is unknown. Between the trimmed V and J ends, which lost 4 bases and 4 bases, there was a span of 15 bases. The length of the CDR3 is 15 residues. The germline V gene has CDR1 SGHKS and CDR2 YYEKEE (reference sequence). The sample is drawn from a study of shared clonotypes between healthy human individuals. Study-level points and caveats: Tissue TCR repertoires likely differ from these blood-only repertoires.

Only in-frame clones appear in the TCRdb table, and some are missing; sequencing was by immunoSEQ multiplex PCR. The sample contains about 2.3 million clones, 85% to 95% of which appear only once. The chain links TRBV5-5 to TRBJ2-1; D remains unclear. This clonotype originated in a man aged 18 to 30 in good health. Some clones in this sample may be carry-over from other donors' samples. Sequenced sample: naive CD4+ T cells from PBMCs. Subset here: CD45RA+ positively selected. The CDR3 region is CASSPNLGRYNEQFF. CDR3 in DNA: TGTGCCAGCAGCCCCAATCTGGGCAGATACAATGAGCAGTTCTTC. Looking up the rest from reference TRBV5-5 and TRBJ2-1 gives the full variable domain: DAGVTQSPTHLIKTRGQQVTLRCSPISGHKSVSWYQQVLGQGPQFIFQYYEKEERGRGNFPDRFSARQFPNYSSELNVNALLLGDSALYLCASSPNLGRYNEQFFGPGTRLTVL.